This T cell receptor (beta chain) was found in a study of blood T cell repertoires in COVID-19. The length of the CDR3 is 13 residues. V was pared by 4 bases and J by 6 bases, with 10 bases between. The data were produced by immunoSEQ multiplex PCR, yet TCRdb's version contains in-frame clones alone and is incomplete. This table holds 120,000 or so clones, 85% to 90% found once. This sequence was found in a man aged 55 to 70 with acute or convalescent COVID-19. What was sequenced was peripheral blood. This chain joins TRBV12-3 or TRBV12-4 and TRBJ1-5; no definite D call. This CDR3 is CASSSYRAQPQHF. CDR3 DNA: TGTGCCAGCAGTTCGTACAGAGCTCAGCCCCAGCATTTT.